One sample yielded the 28 T cell receptor beta chains listed below, sequenced in a study of blood T cell repertoires in COVID-19. Here immunoSEQ multiplex PCR was the method, and the copy in TCRdb shows in-frame clones only, minus some. This table has 130,000 or so clones, about four fifths appearing once. Sequencing was performed on PBMCs or T cells enriched from blood (not recorded which). These TCRs come from a woman aged 45-60 years with acute COVID-19.

This clone was observed once. J is TRBJ2-7 and V is TRBV6-5; possible D gene TRBD1, 5 bases. The length of the CDR3 is 15 residues. Trimming took off 6 bases at V and 6 bases at J, with 21 bases between the two ends. Per the germline V gene, CDR1 is MNHEY and CDR2 is SVGAGI. In DNA, the CDR3 is TGTGCCAGCAGACAAGGGTCTGACAGAACGAGCGAGCAGTACTTC. It specifies CASRQGSDRTSEQYF.

This chain uses TRBV9 with TRBJ2-7; 11 bases are shared with TRBD2. Trimming removed 2 bases from V and 5 bases from J; junction bases left unmatched: 6. The CDR3 runs to 15 residues. Germline loops: CDR1 SGDLS, CDR2 YYNGEE. Here the CDR3 DNA reads TGTGCCAGCAGCGTTACTAGCGGGAGTATCCACGAGCAGTACTTC. Translating gives CASSVTSGSIHEQYF.

V and J are TRBV5-4 and TRBJ2-2; D is perhaps TRBD1 (6 bases). This CDR3 comprises 14 residues. In germline, CDR1 is SGHNT, CDR2 YYREEE (reference sequence). V was trimmed by 5 bases and J by 5 bases, leaving 13 bases between them. CDR3: CASRTLQGTGELFF. In DNA, the CDR3 is TGTGCCAGCAGAACACTACAGGGAACCGGGGAGCTGTTTTTT.

The chain employs TRBV25-1 and TRBJ2-2; D might be TRBD2 (5 bases). The CDR3 is 14 residues long. Germline CDR1 reads MGHDK; CDR2 reads SYGVNS. Trimming cost V 5 bases and J 3 bases, with 10 bases left between them. CDR3: CASSHSVYTGELFF. In DNA, the CDR3 is TGTGCCAGCAGTCATAGCGTATACACCGGGGAGCTGTTTTTT.

The chain links TRBV4-1 to TRBJ1-2, with D possibly TRBD1 on 6 matching bases. The CDR3 contains 17 residues. V was pared by 0 bases and J by 1 base, with 15 bases between. Germline CDR1 and CDR2: MGHRA and YSYEKL. The CDR3 region is CASSQEADSDLNYGYTF. CDR3 sequence (DNA): TGCGCCAGCAGCCAAGAAGCGGACAGTGACCTTAACTATGGCTACACCTTC.

The V call is TRBV7-3, the J call TRBJ2-1, with 7 bases fitting TRBD1. Unmatched junction bases numbered 9, after V lost 5 bases and J lost 5 bases. Germline V gene lookup returns CDR1 SGHTA and CDR2 FQGTGA. CDR3 length: 15 amino acids. The chain's CDR3 is CASSNFATGNNEQFF. CDR3 nucleotides: TGTGCCAGCAGCAATTTCGCGACAGGGAACAATGAGCAGTTCTTC.

The chain is built from TRBV7-8 and TRBJ2-7; 7 nucleotides match TRBD2. CDR1 and CDR2 (germline): SGHVS, FQNEAQ. CDR3 length equals 13 residues. Losses at the gene ends were 5 bases for V and 3 bases for J; bases not matched to a gene: 4. The CDR3 sequence is CASSPAGDYEQYF. For the CDR3, the DNA is TGTGCCAGCAGCCCCGCGGGGGACTACGAGCAGTACTTC.

V gene TRBV7-9 combines with J gene TRBJ1-2, with 9 bases aligning to TRBD1. This CDR3 contains 16 residues. The V gene's germline CDR1 is SEHNR and CDR2 FQNEAQ (reference sequence). After removal of 5 bases from V and 3 bases from J, the junction contained 10 bases not matched to a gene. CDR3 sequence (DNA): TGTGCCAGCAGCCAGACTTATAGGACAGGGGACTATGGCTACACCTTC. This translates into CASSQTYRTGDYGYTF.

The chain couples TRBV14 to TRBJ1-2; D is uncertain. The germline V and J ends were trimmed by 2 bases and 6 bases, with 10 bases remaining between them. Per germline, CDR1 SGHDN and CDR2 FVKESK. This CDR3 spans 13 amino acids. The CDR3 coding sequence is TGTGCCAGCAGCCAAAACGAGGGAAATGGCTACACCTTC. Translation: CASSQNEGNGYTF.

V usage is TRBV6-5 and J usage is TRBJ1-5, with D uncertain. Germline CDR1 reads MNHEY; CDR2 reads SVGAGI. The CDR3 covers 12 residues. CDR3 residues: CDLHHSNQPQHF. CDR3 in DNA: TGTGATTTACACCATAGCAATCAGCCCCAGCATTTT.

J is TRBJ1-2 and V is TRBV7-9, with D possibly matching TRBD1 (6 bases). The CDR3 is made up of 14 amino acids. The ends were cut back, 5 bases at V and 8 bases at J, with 18 bases in the middle. Germline V gene lookup returns CDR1 SEHNR and CDR2 FQNEAQ (reference sequence). This chain's CDR3 is CASSVNRDPAGYTF. The CDR3 DNA sequence: TGTGCCAGCAGCGTAAACAGGGACCCGGCGGGCTACACCTTC.

In its sample, this clone was seen many times. V and J are TRBV7-9 and TRBJ2-1; 9 bases are shared with TRBD2. Losses at the gene ends were 7 bases for V and 2 bases for J; bases not matched to a gene: 6. Germline V CDR1 and CDR2: SEHNR, FQNEAQ (reference sequence). The CDR3 has 15 amino acids. As DNA, the CDR3 is TGTGCCAGCATCGGGGCGGGAGGGCCCTACAATGAGCAGTTCTTC. Translating it yields CASIGAGGPYNEQFF.

This clone occurred a few times. The chain employs TRBV25-1 and TRBJ2-5; TRBD1 aligns across 10 bases. V was clipped by 6 bases and J by 4 bases; unmatched bases: 8. Germline loops: CDR1 MGHDK, CDR2 SYGVNS. There are 15 residues in the CDR3. The CDR3 region has the DNA TGTGCCAGCAGGGCCGGGACAGGGGTCCGAGAGACCCAGTACTTC. Translation gives CASRAGTGVRETQYF. Looking up the rest from reference TRBV25-1 and TRBJ2-5 gives the full variable domain: EADIYQTPRYLVIGTGKKITLECSQTMGHDKMYWYQQDPGMELHLIHYSYGVNSTEKGDLSSESTVSRIRTEHFPLTLESARPSHTSQYLCASRAGTGVRETQYFGPGTRLLVL.

In DNA form, the CDR3 reads TGCGCCAGCAGCCAAGGTCCCGGGACAGGGGACAATTACAATGAGCAGTTCTTC. This encodes CASSQGPGTGDNYNEQFF. This chain links TRBV4-3 with TRBJ2-1, with 10 nucleotides matching TRBD1. V shed 1 base, J shed 4 bases, and the junction held 10 bases outside the gene matches. The length of the CDR3 is 18 residues. CDR1 and CDR2 (germline): LGHNA, YSLEER.

This clone was recorded a few times. The chain employs TRBV19 and TRBJ1-5; 8 nucleotides align to TRBD1. The CDR3 extends over 16 amino acids. With 3 bases clipped from V and 1 base from J, the junction kept 5 bases outside the gene matches. Germline CDR1 is LNHDA and CDR2 is SQIVND (reference sequence). This chain's CDR3 is CASSILDRGSNQPQHF. CDR3 nucleotides: TGTGCCAGTAGTATCCTCGACAGGGGAAGCAATCAGCCCCAGCATTTT.

CDR3 region: CASLLRTGNTEAFF. The CDR3 bases are TGTGCCAGCCTGCTTCGGACAGGTAACACTGAAGCTTTCTTT. V and J are TRBV2 and TRBJ1-1; 7 bases map to TRBD1. The CDR3 sequence is 14 residues long. Trimming cost V 8 bases and J 2 bases; bases outside gene matches: 8. Germline V CDR1 and CDR2: SNHLY, FYNNEI.

The table lists this clone with a few counts. The chain recombines TRBV20-1 with TRBJ1-1; 7 nucleotides match TRBD1. From germline, CDR1 is DFQATT and CDR2 SNEGSKA (reference sequence). V gave up 6 bases and J gave up 10 bases; unmatched junction bases: 14. The CDR3 has 13 amino acids. In nucleotides, the CDR3 is TGCAGTGCGAGTGGACAGGACGTTTTTCGAGCTTTCTTT. It translates to CSASGQDVFRAFF.

The chain has TRBV19 and TRBJ1-5; unclear D gene. Germline V gene sequence: CDR1 LNHDA, CDR2 SQIVND (reference sequence). CDR3 length equals 16 residues. Trimming cost V 1 base and J 1 base, with 11 bases left between them. In DNA, the CDR3 is TGTGCCAGTAGTATAGGTGGGAGATCGAGCAATCAGCCCCAGCATTTT. Residues: CASSIGGRSSNQPQHF.

The chain links TRBV24-1 to TRBJ2-1, with D tentatively TRBD1 (5 bases). The CDR3 has 18 amino acids. The germline V gene encodes CDR1 KGHDR and CDR2 SFDVKD. Between the trimmed V and J ends, which lost 4 bases and 8 bases, there was a span of 26 bases. The CDR3 is CATSDHDTGPQGRDEQFF. The CDR3, as DNA: TGTGCCACCAGTGACCACGACACTGGACCCCAGGGTCGTGATGAGCAGTTCTTC.

The rearrangement uses TRBV29-1 and TRBJ1-5; 10 bases are shared with TRBD1. V shed 4 bases and J 6 bases; nucleotides not matched to a gene: 9. CDR3 length equals 15 residues. Germline assignment: CDR1 SQVTM and CDR2 ANQGSEA. The CDR3 loop reads CSVGAGTGDVQPQHF. For the CDR3, the DNA is TGCAGCGTTGGGGCCGGGACAGGGGACGTTCAGCCCCAGCATTTT.

This chain connects TRBV5-1 to TRBJ2-3; 7 bases are shared with TRBD1. V gave up 4 bases and J gave up 2 bases; unmatched junction bases: 7. Germline CDR1 SGHRS, CDR2 YFSETQ. The CDR3 runs to 15 residues. CDR3 sequence reads: CASSLTGQHTDTQYF. CDR3 coding DNA: TGCGCCAGCAGCCTTACGGGACAGCACACAGATACGCAGTATTTT.

The V gene is TRBV18, the J gene TRBJ2-7; a weak D match, TRBD1 (6 bases). The V gene's germline CDR1 is KGHSH and CDR2 LQKENI. Trimming stripped 3 bases from V and 0 bases from J, with 12 bases between. The CDR3 is 15 amino acids. The CDR3 loop reads CASSPPGVSSYEQYF. CDR3 nucleotide sequence: TGTGCCAGCTCACCTCCAGGGGTGAGCTCCTACGAGCAGTACTTC.

V gene TRBV19 combines with J gene TRBJ1-2, with a weak D call TRBD1 (6 bases). This CDR3 is 14 amino acids long. The V gene lost 7 bases and the J gene lost 8 bases, with 20 bases spanning the gap. CDR1 is LNHDA and CDR2 is SQIVND in the germline V gene (reference sequence). CDR3: CASTPLYRVRGYTF. The CDR3 coding sequence is TGTGCCAGTACCCCCTTGTACAGGGTACGAGGCTACACCTTC.

The genes are TRBV30 and TRBJ2-3, with a weak D call TRBD1 (5 bases). This CDR3 spans 14 amino acids. Germline CDR1 and CDR2: GTSNPN and SVGIG (reference sequence). Trimming stripped 4 bases from V and 0 bases from J, with 11 bases between. This CDR3 is CAWKQGTSTDTQYF. DNA of the CDR3: TGTGCCTGGAAGCAGGGTACTAGCACAGATACGCAGTATTTT. The full variable domain, rest sourced from reference TRBV30 and TRBJ2-3, is SQTIHQWPATLVQPVGSPLSLECTVEGTSNPNLYWYRQAAGRGLQLLFYSVGIGQISSEVPQNLSASRPQDRQFILSSKKLLLSDSGFYLCAWKQGTSTDTQYFGPGTRLTVL.

The V gene is TRBV19, the J gene TRBJ2-1, with 7 nucleotides matching TRBD2. The CDR3 is 15 amino acids. With 3 bases clipped from V and 8 bases from J, the junction kept 10 bases outside the gene matches. Germline lookup yields CDR1 LNHDA and CDR2 SQIVND (reference sequence). The CDR3 loop is CASSMKGGALYEQFF. In DNA form, the CDR3 reads TGTGCCAGTAGTATGAAGGGAGGGGCGCTCTATGAGCAGTTCTTC.

The chain joins TRBV9 to TRBJ2-5; 11 nucleotides line up with TRBD1. J lost 9 bases, V lost 0 bases, and 16 bases had no gene match. This CDR3 contains 18 residues. Germline V gene data show CDR1 as SGDLS and CDR2 as YYNGEE. This chain's CDR3 is CASSVDSGTGGTGLPQYF. CDR3 sequence (DNA): TGTGCCAGCAGCGTAGATTCCGGGACAGGGGGAACCGGGTTGCCCCAGTACTTC.

A single count supports this clone. J is TRBJ2-1 and V is TRBV2; 10 bases line up with TRBD2. The CDR3 extends over 15 amino acids. The J segment lost 2 bases and the V segment lost 4 bases, leaving 2 bases of the junction unmatched. Looked up from germline, CDR1 is SNHLY and CDR2 is FYNNEI. CDR3 protein: CASSASGGTYNEQFF. The CDR3 DNA reads TGTGCCAGCAGTGCTAGCGGGGGCACCTACAATGAGCAGTTCTTC.

Here the CDR3 DNA reads TGCAGCGTTGAAAACAAGGGGATTCCCTTTTCCACTGAAGCTTTCTTT. Protein product: CSVENKGIPFSTEAFF. The V call is TRBV29-1, the J call TRBJ1-1; a weak D match, TRBD1 (5 bases). V lost 2 bases, J lost 4 bases, and 20 bases lay in between. Germline lookup yields CDR1 SQVTM and CDR2 ANQGSEA. The CDR3 length is 16 residues.